The 8 T cell receptor beta chains presented below share a single source sample, sequenced in a study of blood T cell repertoires in COVID-19. Here immunoSEQ multiplex PCR was the method, and the copy in TCRdb shows in-frame clones only, minus some. The sample shows 140,000 or so clones, approximately 87% of them seen only once. The specimen was peripheral blood. These receptor sequences come from a woman aged 45-65 years with active or convalescent COVID-19.

J is TRBJ1-1 and V is TRBV12-3 or TRBV12-4, with 7 positions matching TRBD1. J lost 6 bases, V lost 2 bases, and 3 bases had no gene match. The CDR3 runs 13 residues. CDR3 DNA: TGTGCCAGCAGTTTAAGGGACAGCGCTGAAGCTTTCTTT. This translates into CASSLRDSAEAFF.

This sequence joins TRBV4-3 and TRBJ1-4; no clear D. The CDR3 has 15 residues. V gave up 0 bases and J gave up 5 bases, with 10 bases separating them. Germline CDR1 is LGHNA and CDR2 is YSLEER. CDR3 DNA: TGCGCCAGCAGCCAAGATCCCAGTCAAAATGAAAAACTGTTTTTT. Its translation is CASSQDPSQNEKLFF.

There are a few counts of this clone. The rearrangement links TRBV10-3 to TRBJ1-5; 12 bases are shared with TRBD1. Germline V CDR1 and CDR2: ENHRY, SYGVKD. CDR3 length equals 14 residues. The V segment lost 3 bases and the J segment 7 bases; nucleotides outside the gene matches: 1. CDR3 amino acids: CAISEGTGGQPQHF. CDR3 bases: TGTGCCATCAGTGAAGGGACAGGGGGCCAGCCCCAGCATTTT.

The chain links TRBV19 to TRBJ1-5; 10 positions match TRBD1. Unmatched junction bases numbered 5, after V lost 7 bases and J lost 2 bases. CDR1 LNHDA and CDR2 SQIVND come from the germline V gene (reference sequence). The CDR3 contains 15 residues. The CDR3 loop reads CASTGTGVGNQPQHF. The CDR3 DNA reads as TGTGCCAGTACCGGGACAGGGGTTGGCAATCAGCCCCAGCATTTT.

This clone was found once. This rearrangement joins TRBV7-3 to TRBJ2-1, with 7 bases identical to TRBD1. Trimming removed 0 bases from V and 0 bases from J; junction bases left unmatched: 8. There are 18 residues in the CDR3. Germline V gene sequence: CDR1 SGHTA, CDR2 FQGTGA. The CDR3 loop reads CASSLTRPGGISYNEQFF. CDR3 nucleotides: TGTGCCAGCAGCTTAACACGGCCAGGGGGTATCTCCTACAATGAGCAGTTCTTC.

The chain joins TRBV5-1 to TRBJ2-7; 12 bases align to TRBD2. V was clipped by 4 bases and J by 2 bases; unmatched bases: 16. CDR1 is SGHRS, CDR2 YFSETQ, per germline. The CDR3 sequence is 19 residues long. In nucleotides, the CDR3 is TGCGCCAGCAGCCGTATGGCTAGCGGGAGGGCATCAGGGCCCTACGAGCAGTACTTC. Protein: CASSRMASGRASGPYEQYF. Filled out from reference TRBV5-1 and TRBJ2-7, the complete variable domain reads KAGVTQTPRYLIKTRGQQVTLSCSPISGHRSVSWYQQTPGQGLQFLFEYFSETQRNKGNFPGRFSGRQFSNSRSEMNVSTLELGDSALYLCASSRMASGRASGPYEQYFGPGTRLTVT.

The chain links TRBV28 to TRBJ2-5, with a tentative D call TRBD2 (5 bases). The V gene lost 3 bases and the J gene lost 2 bases, with 10 bases spanning the gap. The length of the CDR3 is 14 residues. Per germline, CDR1 MDHEN and CDR2 SYDVKM. The chain's CDR3 is CASSLVALQETQYF. Here the CDR3 DNA reads TGTGCCAGCAGTTTGGTAGCGTTACAAGAGACCCAGTACTTC.

V usage is TRBV7-9 and J usage is TRBJ1-2; D possibly corresponds to TRBD1 (5 bases). Germline CDR1 and CDR2: SEHNR and FQNEAQ (reference sequence). V lost 5 bases and J 3 bases, leaving 13 bases between the germline ends. The CDR3 loop spans 14 amino acids. CDR3 bases: TGTGCCAGCAGCCGGACATCAGCCTACTATGGCTACACCTTC. Residues: CASSRTSAYYGYTF.